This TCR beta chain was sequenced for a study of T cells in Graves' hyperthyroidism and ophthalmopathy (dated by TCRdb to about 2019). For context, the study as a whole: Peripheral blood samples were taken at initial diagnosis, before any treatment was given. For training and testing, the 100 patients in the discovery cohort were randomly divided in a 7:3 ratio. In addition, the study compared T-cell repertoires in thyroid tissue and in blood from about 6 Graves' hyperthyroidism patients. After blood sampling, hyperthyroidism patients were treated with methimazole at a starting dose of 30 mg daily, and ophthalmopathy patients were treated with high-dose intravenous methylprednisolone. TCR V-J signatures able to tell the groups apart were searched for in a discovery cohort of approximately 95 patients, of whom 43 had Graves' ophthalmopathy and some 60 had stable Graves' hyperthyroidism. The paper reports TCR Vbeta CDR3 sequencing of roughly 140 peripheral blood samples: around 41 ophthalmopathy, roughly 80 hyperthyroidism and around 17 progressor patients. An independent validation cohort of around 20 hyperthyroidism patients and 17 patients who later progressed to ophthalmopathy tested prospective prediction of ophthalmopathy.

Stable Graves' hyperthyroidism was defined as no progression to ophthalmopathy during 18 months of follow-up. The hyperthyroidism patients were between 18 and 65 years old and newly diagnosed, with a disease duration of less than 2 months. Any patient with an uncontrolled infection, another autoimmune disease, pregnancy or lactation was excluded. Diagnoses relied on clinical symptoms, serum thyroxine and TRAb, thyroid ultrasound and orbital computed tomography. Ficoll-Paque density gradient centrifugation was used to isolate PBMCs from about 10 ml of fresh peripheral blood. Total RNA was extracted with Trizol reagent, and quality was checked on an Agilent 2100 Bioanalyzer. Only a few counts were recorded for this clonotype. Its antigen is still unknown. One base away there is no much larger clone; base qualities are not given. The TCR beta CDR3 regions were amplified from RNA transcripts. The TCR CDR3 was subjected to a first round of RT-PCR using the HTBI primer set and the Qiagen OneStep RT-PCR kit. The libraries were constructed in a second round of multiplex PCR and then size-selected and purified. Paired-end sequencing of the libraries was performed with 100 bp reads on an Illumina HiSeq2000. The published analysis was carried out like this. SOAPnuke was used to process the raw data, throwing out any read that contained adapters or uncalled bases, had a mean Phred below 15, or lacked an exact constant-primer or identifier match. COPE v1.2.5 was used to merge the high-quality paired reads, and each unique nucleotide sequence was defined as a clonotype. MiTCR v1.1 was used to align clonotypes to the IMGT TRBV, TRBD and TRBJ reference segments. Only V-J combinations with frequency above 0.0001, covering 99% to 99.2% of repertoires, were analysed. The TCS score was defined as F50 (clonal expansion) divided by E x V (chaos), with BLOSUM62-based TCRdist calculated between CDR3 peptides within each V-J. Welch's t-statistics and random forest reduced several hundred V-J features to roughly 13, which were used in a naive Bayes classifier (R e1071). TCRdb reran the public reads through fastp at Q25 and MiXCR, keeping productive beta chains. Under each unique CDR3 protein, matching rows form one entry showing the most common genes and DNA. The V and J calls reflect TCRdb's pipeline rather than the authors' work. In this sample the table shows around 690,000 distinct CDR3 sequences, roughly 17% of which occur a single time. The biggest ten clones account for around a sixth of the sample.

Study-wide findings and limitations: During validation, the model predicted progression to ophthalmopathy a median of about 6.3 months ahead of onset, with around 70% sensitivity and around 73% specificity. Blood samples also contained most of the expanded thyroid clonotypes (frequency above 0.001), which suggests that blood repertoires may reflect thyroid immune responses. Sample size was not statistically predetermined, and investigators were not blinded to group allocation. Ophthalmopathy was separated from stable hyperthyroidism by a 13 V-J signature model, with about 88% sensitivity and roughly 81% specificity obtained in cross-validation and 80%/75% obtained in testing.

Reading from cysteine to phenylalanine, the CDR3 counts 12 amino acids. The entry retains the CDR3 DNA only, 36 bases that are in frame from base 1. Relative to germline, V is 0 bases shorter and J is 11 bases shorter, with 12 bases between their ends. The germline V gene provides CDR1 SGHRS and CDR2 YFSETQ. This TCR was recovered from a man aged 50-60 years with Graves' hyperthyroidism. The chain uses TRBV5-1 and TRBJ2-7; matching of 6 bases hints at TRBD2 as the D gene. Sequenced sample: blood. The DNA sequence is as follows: TGCGCCAGCAGCTTGGAGGGCGGGGAGGAGTACTTC. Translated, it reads CASSLEGGEEYF.